The 9 T cell receptor beta chains in this list originate from one sample, sequenced in a study of CD8+CD57+ T cells in acquired aplastic anemia. Genomic DNA served as template for TCR beta VDJ and CDR3 profiling. TCRdb reanalysed the reads using MiXCR and keeps one entry per CDR3 protein. Of 75,000 to 100,000 distinct CDR3 sequences listed, 65% to 70% are singletons. Patients picked for sequencing had shown CD8+CD57+ cell expansion detected by flow cytometry. Material: sorted CD4+, CD8+, or CD8+CD57+ T cells (not recorded which) from PBMCs. All receptors derive from a human donor with aplastic anemia.

This CDR3 is CAISDPRLQETQYF. In DNA form, the CDR3 reads TGTGCCATCAGTGACCCTAGACTCCAAGAGACCCAGTACTTC. V is TRBV10-3 and J is TRBJ2-5; D ambiguous. This CDR3 spans 14 amino acids. Between the trimmed V and J ends, which lost 3 bases and 1 base, there was a span of 9 bases. The V gene's germline CDR1 is ENHRY and CDR2 SYGVKD.

This clonotype was seen just once. The rearrangement joins TRBV20-1 to TRBJ2-1; 8 nucleotides align to TRBD1. The CDR3 contains 13 residues. With V trimmed by 3 bases and J by 7 bases, 5 bases remained unmatched. CDR1 and CDR2 (germline): DFQATT, SNEGSKA (reference sequence). DNA for the CDR3: TGCAGTGCTAGCTGGGGGACAGGTAATGAGCAGTTCTTC. This encodes CSASWGTGNEQFF.

V is TRBV15 and J is TRBJ2-1; the match to TRBD1 covers 11 bases. With 3 bases clipped from V and 7 bases from J, the junction kept 5 bases outside the gene matches. The germline gives CDR1 LNHNV, CDR2 YYDKDF (reference sequence). CDR3 length equals 15 residues. CDR3 coding DNA: TGTGCCACCAGCAGTGGGACAGGGGGGCATAATGAGCAGTTCTTC. Translation gives CATSSGTGGHNEQFF.

This sequence joins TRBV20-1 and TRBJ2-3; D unresolved. Trimming shortened V by 4 bases and J by 5 bases, and 7 bases separated the two germline ends. This CDR3 region has 11 residues. Germline V lookup: CDR1 DFQATT, CDR2 SNEGSKA (reference sequence). CDR3 in amino acids: CSATLKDTQYF. The DNA of the CDR3 is TGCAGTGCTACGCTGAAAGATACGCAGTATTTT.

Only a few counts were recorded for this clonotype. V gene TRBV10-3 combines with J gene TRBJ2-5; TRBD1 is a possible D gene (5 bases). The CDR3 contains 14 residues. CDR1 is ENHRY and CDR2 is SYGVKD in the germline V gene. The V gene lost 0 bases and the J gene lost 5 bases, with 10 bases spanning the gap. This CDR3 reads CAISESVSGETQYF. The CDR3 DNA reads TGTGCCATCAGTGAGTCTGTTTCAGGGGAGACCCAGTACTTC.

This clonotype was counted at least ten times. V and J are TRBV6-1 and TRBJ2-2; D is ambiguous. Per germline, CDR1 MNHNS and CDR2 SASEGT. This CDR3 contains 12 residues. V dropped 2 bases and J dropped 3 bases, with 1 base sitting between them. DNA for the CDR3: TGTGCCAGCAGTGAATACACCGGGGAGCTGTTTTTT. Its translation: CASSEYTGELFF.

This chain uses TRBV2 with TRBJ2-7; possibly TRBD1 or TRBD2 for D (6 bases each). Germline lookup yields CDR1 SNHLY and CDR2 FYNNEI. V lost 7 bases and J 3 bases, leaving 16 bases between the germline ends. This CDR3 region has 14 residues. Here the CDR3 reads CASIRGSSGYEQYF. CDR3 DNA: TGTGCCAGCATCAGGGGAAGTAGCGGCTACGAGCAGTACTTC.

The chain uses TRBV7-9 and TRBJ1-2; possible D gene TRBD1, 5 bases. In germline, CDR1 is SEHNR, CDR2 FQNEAQ (reference sequence). The CDR3 runs 13 residues. The ends were cut back, 5 bases at V and 3 bases at J, with 10 bases in the middle. The CDR3 DNA reads as TGTGCCAGCAGCACTAGGGACGACTATGGCTACACCTTC. Translation: CASSTRDDYGYTF.

The J gene is TRBJ1-1, the V gene TRBV6-1; 8 bases are a match to TRBD1. This CDR3 is built from 12 residues. V trimming: 5 bases; J trimming: 8 bases; junction bases outside the gene matches: 4. Germline-derived CDR1 and CDR2 are MNHNS and SASEGT. The DNA of the CDR3 is TGTGCCAGCAGTCGGACAGGGAAAGAAGCTTTCTTT. Amino acid sequence: CASSRTGKEAFF.